These 17 T cell receptor beta chains came from one sample sequenced in a study of T-cell reconstitution after alpha-beta-depleted transplantation in children listed by TCRdb under 2016. The treatment or condition label of this sample denotes: allogeneic hematopoietic cell transplantation with graft depleted of TCRalphabeta T cells and CD19 B cells. Receptors were amplified or captured by PCR. These reads were obtained on an Illumina HiSeq 2500. To normalize quantification of the TCRbeta repertoire, the TCR libraries were built with molecular barcoding that relied on unique molecular identifiers. Using fastp trimming at Q25 and MiXCR clonotype assembly, TCRdb reanalyzed the public sequencing data and kept in-frame beta chains. A single entry per CDR3 protein holds the most common genes and DNA from its merged rows. The sample records 150,000 to 250,000 distinct CDR3 sequences, 6.3% of which are singletons. The ten most abundant clones make up around 4.3% of the sample.

The specimen comprised PBMCs, sampled before TCRalphabeta/CD19-depleted stem cell transplant. These receptors were obtained from a girl under three years old with combined immunodeficiency, due to receive a stem cell transplant.

The rearrangement uses TRBV6-2 or TRBV6-3 and TRBJ2-7, with 14 bases identical to TRBD2. CDR3 size: 16 residues. The germline V gene encodes CDR1 MNHEY and CDR2 SVGEGT. V shed 6 bases, J shed 2 bases, and the junction held 6 bases outside the gene matches. The CDR3 spells CASSSGLAGGAYEQYF. The CDR3 nucleotides read TGTGCCAGCAGCTCCGGACTAGCGGGAGGCGCCTACGAGCAGTACTTC.

This clonotype occurred many times. The V gene is TRBV29-1, the J gene TRBJ2-7; TRBD2 is a possible D gene (5 bases). The CDR3 totals 11 residues. The V gene's germline CDR1 is SQVTM and CDR2 ANQGSEA. V was pared by 4 bases and J by 6 bases, with 10 bases between. For the CDR3, the DNA is TGCAGCGTTGCTACTAGTGTCGAGCAGTACTTC. It yields the protein CSVATSVEQYF.

The V call is TRBV28, the J call TRBJ2-7; D unclear. Germline CDR1 MDHEN, CDR2 SYDVKM. The CDR3 contains 14 residues. V was shortened by 1 base and J by 1 base, with 8 bases between the two germline ends. The CDR3 DNA is TGTGCCAGCAGTTTATTGATTATTTCCTACGAGCAGTACTTC. It yields the protein CASSLLIISYEQYF.

The sample holds many counts of this clonotype. The rearrangement uses TRBV7-9 and TRBJ2-7, with unresolved D. The length of the CDR3 is 13 residues. Germline CDR1 and CDR2: SEHNR and FQNEAQ (reference sequence). V dropped 0 bases and J dropped 4 bases, with 7 bases sitting between them. The CDR3 loop reads CASSLAVEYEQYF. The CDR3, as DNA: TGTGCCAGCAGCTTAGCAGTGGAGTACGAGCAGTACTTC.

This clonotype has at least ten counts. The chain couples TRBV18 to TRBJ1-1; D might be TRBD1 (5 bases). V lost 2 bases and J lost 0, with 13 bases in between. The CDR3 sequence is 16 residues long. Germline values: CDR1 KGHSH, CDR2 LQKENI. CDR3 sequence (DNA): TGTGCCAGCTCACCAAAATTGACAGTGGTGAACACTGAAGCTTTCTTT. This sequence encodes CASSPKLTVVNTEAFF. Complete variable domain (other parts from reference TRBV18 and TRBJ1-1): NAGVMQNPRHLVRRRGQEARLRCSPMKGHSHVYWYRQLPEEGLKFMVYLQKENIIDESGMPKERFSAEFPKEGPSILRIQQVVRGDSAAYFCASSPKLTVVNTEAFFGQGTRLTVV.

This chain links TRBV20-1 with TRBJ2-7; D may be TRBD1 (5 bases). This CDR3 spans 13 amino acids. The germline gives CDR1 DFQATT, CDR2 SNEGSKA (reference sequence). The ends were cut back, 3 bases at V and 3 bases at J, with 12 bases in the middle. CDR3 loop: CSASPTEIYEQYF. The CDR3 DNA follows: TGCAGTGCTAGCCCGACAGAAATCTACGAGCAGTACTTC.

The chain combines TRBV6-1 with TRBJ1-5; possibly TRBD1 for D (5 bases). Germline V gene sequence: CDR1 MNHNS, CDR2 SASEGT. V was pared by 8 bases and J by 2 bases, with 10 bases between. CDR3 size: 13 residues. The DNA for the CDR3 is TGTGCCAGCGCGGCCAGGGGCAATCAGCCCCAGCATTTT. Protein sequence: CASAARGNQPQHF.

This clonotype was counted ten times or more. Here the CDR3 reads CASSQLTGLAGGEVYEQYF. CDR3 bases: TGTGCCAGCAGCCAACTAACCGGACTAGCGGGAGGAGAGGTCTACGAGCAGTACTTC. This rearrangement joins TRBV4-2 to TRBJ2-7; 14 bases are a match to TRBD2. There are 19 residues in the CDR3. The V gene end was trimmed by 2 bases and the J gene end by 3 bases; junction bases not matched to a gene: 12. The germline V gene has CDR1 LGHNA and CDR2 YNFKEQ.

This clonotype was counted many times. CDR3 in DNA: TGCAGTGCACTAGCGGGGGGCACAGATACGCAGTATTTT. Residues: CSALAGGTDTQYF. The chain combines TRBV20-1 with TRBJ2-3, with 11 bases aligning to TRBD2. With V trimmed by 6 bases and J by 1 base, 0 bases remained unmatched. This CDR3 region has 13 residues. Germline V lookup: CDR1 DFQATT, CDR2 SNEGSKA (reference sequence).

The V call is TRBV18, the J call TRBJ2-1, with 10 bases identical to TRBD1. The CDR3 is 15 residues long. Losses at the gene ends were 3 bases for V and 5 bases for J; bases not matched to a gene: 4. Germline CDR1 is KGHSH and CDR2 is LQKENI. CDR3 in amino acids: CASSPGTGEDNEQFF. For the CDR3, the DNA is TGTGCCAGCTCACCTGGGACAGGGGAGGACAATGAGCAGTTCTTC.

This clonotype has a count of ten or more. V is TRBV7-9 and J is TRBJ2-7; perhaps TRBD1 as D (6 bases). Trimming took off 0 bases at V and 4 bases at J, with 16 bases between the two ends. The CDR3 extends over 16 amino acids. In germline, CDR1 is SEHNR, CDR2 FQNEAQ (reference sequence). The CDR3 region is CASSLAAGTTRYEQYF. Here the CDR3 DNA reads TGTGCCAGCAGCTTAGCGGCCGGGACAACCCGTTACGAGCAGTACTTC.

This clonotype was detected many times. The J gene is TRBJ2-7, the V gene TRBV25-1, with D hard to call. CDR1 and CDR2 (germline): MGHDK, SYGVNS. The CDR3 is 10 amino acids. V lost 3 bases to trimming and J lost 13 bases, with 10 bases between them. The CDR3, as DNA: TGTGCCAGCAGTGAGGAACGGCTATACTTC. This codes for CASSEERLYF.

This clonotype was seen more than once but under ten times. The chain couples TRBV12-3 or TRBV12-4 to TRBJ2-3; D not certain. V lost 6 bases and J lost 0, with 13 bases in between. The CDR3 length is 15 residues. CDR3 in amino acids: CASSPAQGSTDTQYF. In DNA, the CDR3 is TGTGCCAGCAGCCCGGCACAAGGGAGCACAGATACGCAGTATTTT.

This clonotype was counted at least ten times. The chain joins TRBV21-1 to TRBJ1-1; the D call TRBD1 from the table was never checked on the DNA. TRBV21-1 is an annotated pseudogene. The CDR3 runs to 15 residues. CDR3 in DNA: TGTGCCAGCAGCAAAGGACCCGGGGGGAACACTGAAGCTTTCTTT. Translation: CASSKGPGGNTEAFF.

This clonotype was found many times. The chain combines TRBV5-8 with TRBJ1-2, with unresolved D. The CDR3 sequence is 14 residues long. Germline lookup yields CDR1 SGHTS and CDR2 YDEGEE. Trimming pared 0 bases from V and 5 bases from J, leaving 11 bases between. Here the CDR3 DNA reads TGTGCCAGCAGCTTGGTAATGACACCGTATGGCTACACCTTC. This codes for CASSLVMTPYGYTF.

This clonotype was seen at least ten times. This sequence joins TRBV7-2 and TRBJ2-5; D unresolved. The V and J ends lost 0 bases and 5 bases respectively, with 7 bases between them. In germline, CDR1 is SGHTA, CDR2 FQGNSA. The CDR3 consists of 13 residues. The CDR3 DNA reads TGTGCCAGCAGCTTAGCGCTGGGGGAGACCCAGTACTTC. It translates to CASSLALGETQYF.

J is TRBJ2-2 and V is TRBV7-2, with 9 bases matching TRBD2. The CDR3 consists of 17 residues. Trimming took 4 bases from V and 3 from J; bases not matched to a gene: 9. Germline V lookup: CDR1 SGHTA, CDR2 FQGNSA. The CDR3 reads CASSSDTLAGYTGELFF. CDR3 DNA: TGTGCCAGCAGCTCCGACACCCTAGCGGGGTACACCGGGGAGCTGTTTTTT. Drawing the rest from reference TRBV7-2 and TRBJ2-2, the complete variable domain is GAGVSQSPSNKVTEKGKDVELRCDPISGHTALYWYRQSLGQGLEFLIYFQGNSAPDKSGLPSDRFSAERTGGSVSTLTIQRTQQEDSAVYLCASSSDTLAGYTGELFFGEGSRLTVL.